The table lists the clone carrying this T cell receptor beta chain with a count of one. Relative to the germline gene, one junction end is altered; a read error may explain this. Repertoires were generated with immunoSEQ multiplex PCR, while TCRdb's copy carries only in-frame clones and drops some. Here the sample spans about 130,000 clones, around 92% being singletons. The source of the sample is a study of T cell responses to AZD1222 COVID-19 vaccine. The CDR3 is 11 residues long. Germline lookup yields CDR1 MNHNY and CDR2 SVGAGI (reference sequence). The chain carries TRBV6-6 and TRBJ2-1, with no clear D. Specimen: peripheral blood, collected on day 0 of AZD1222 vaccination. This clonotype was obtained from an adult in good health. The CDR3 DNA follows: TGTGCCAGCAGCTACTCCGACGAGCAGTTCTTC. It codes for CASSYSDEQFF.